This T cell receptor (beta chain) stems from a study of human T cells and chemical hapten exposure (dated by TCRdb to the early 2020s). With respect to the entire study: For sensitization, 2% DPC in acetone was applied to a 2 cm by 2 cm area of upper inner arm skin. Throughout the roughly 26-week study period, patients were also given weekly therapeutic DPC doses on the scalp. Patch testing on the upper back used Finn chambers containing 0.01% DPC, with scoring done after 6 days according to International Contact Dermatitis Research Group standards. The mostly female patient cohort included alopecia areata with under or over 50% scalp involvement, alopecia totalis and alopecia universalis. The libraries were sequenced as a pool, and the TCR yield per sample differed mostly because of small variations in library volumes within the pool. The study tracked peripheral blood TCR repertoire changes in vivo during primary and secondary sensitization to the hapten diphenylcyclopropenone (DPC) in alopecia patients. Blood samples were taken from patients before sensitization (week 0) and at 2, 6 and about 24 weeks after DPC sensitization. For TCR sequencing, blood came from approximately 29 alopecia patients at anywhere from one to four time points (pre-sensitization, 2, 6 and 24 weeks).

To note about this clonotype: The specificity of this receptor is unknown. No base qualities exist here, and no much larger clone lies one base off it.

This specimen's time point label, interpreted: pre-sensitization, week 0. The treatment or condition label corresponds to: therapeutic diphenylcyclopropenone sensitization with weekly scalp DPC. At each patch-test visit, blood was drawn before the patch test was applied. To be eligible, patients had to be aged 18 to 70, diagnosed with alopecia and judged suitable for DPC therapy, while pregnant patients were excluded. Total RNA was extracted from unfractionated whole blood collected in Tempus Blood RNA tubes. Overall study outcomes, separate from this receptor: Expanded TCRs formed significantly more large CDR3 similarity clusters than pre-sensitization or healthy control sets, consistent with antigen-driven responses. Alopecia, a presumed autoimmune disease, was present in all patients, so the immune response of the patients might differ from that of healthy individuals. After repeated subsampling, changes were observed in the strength of the expansion versus patch-test correlation and in the threshold at which the correlation became significant. DPC sensitization did not change how many TCRs were above 1 in 1000 frequency, and no evidence was found of alterations in global repertoire structure. A positive correlation was found between the number of PT1 expanded TCRs and patch test score, with significance reached at thresholds 8, 16 and 32 but not 4.

Libraries were constructed by RACE. These reads were obtained on a NextSeq 500. During library preparation, unique molecular identifiers were attached to individual cDNA molecules so that TCRs could be counted quantitatively and reproducibly. Each blood RNA sample was used to sequence both TCR alpha and TCR beta chains. Under the source paper's analysis protocol: A median of roughly 100,000 TCRs per sample was observed, with a range of about 23,224 to 690,600. V, J and CDR3 annotation of the TCR reads was performed with the Decombinator software suite. To make PS versus PT1 abundance plots, every sample was subsampled to the same number of TCRs (28,000). Expanded TCRs were defined as absent before sensitization and observed at least eight times at the 2-week time point. The public sequencing data were trimmed at Q25 with fastp and processed into clonotypes with MiXCR by TCRdb, which kept only in-frame beta chains. CDR3 protein sequences are deduplicated, and each keeps its most common genes and DNA. TCRdb, rather than the study authors, made the V and J calls. The sample yields tens of thousands of distinct CDR3 sequences; about 7% were counted once. The ten largest clones capture approximately 1.7% of the sample.

From cysteine to phenylalanine, the CDR3 is 15 amino acids long. The entry retains the CDR3 DNA only, 45 bases that are in frame from base 1. Based on the germline V gene (reference sequence), the CDR1 and CDR2 sequences are SEHNR and FQNEAQ. V is clipped by 0 bases and J by 0 bases, and the sequence between their germline boundaries is 6 bases long. The chain is encoded by TRBV7-9 joined to TRBJ2-1, with the identity of the D gene unclear. The sequence was collected from a woman aged 25 to 39 with alopecia areata. Some clones in this sample may be carry-over from other donors' samples. The sequencing here drew on whole blood, taken in connection with sensitization to the hapten diphenylcyclopropenone (DPC). The DNA sequence is given as TGTGCCAGCAGCTTAGCCCCGAGCTCCTACAATGAGCAGTTCTTC. Translated, this is CASSLAPSSYNEQFF.